A single T cell receptor beta chain is shown here with its context. These data come from a study of T cell changes during pregnancy in multiple sclerosis. Only in-frame clones appear in the TCRdb table, and some are missing; sequencing was by immunoSEQ multiplex PCR. The data hold about 70,000 clones, with 90% to 95% observed a single time. The CDR3 contains 14 residues. With 2 bases removed from V and 5 bases from J, the gap between germline ends came to 12 bases. Per the germline V gene, CDR1 is SEHNR and CDR2 is FQNEAQ (reference sequence). The TCR was taken from a female donor with multiple sclerosis, enrolled in a pregnancy study. The J gene is TRBJ1-1, the V gene TRBV7-9; D possibly corresponds to TRBD1 (5 bases). The material sequenced was peripheral blood, taken in the third trimester of pregnancy. The CDR3 protein is CASSLKGIGTEAFF. As DNA, the CDR3 is TGTGCCAGCAGCTTAAAGGGGATTGGTACTGAAGCTTTCTTT.